The 4 T cell receptor beta chains given below trace back to one sample, sequenced in a study of blood T cells in healthy people across ages. Primers used in a second PCR of roughly 7 to 12 cycles were a sample-barcoded 5' primer and a J-beta primer mix. MiXCR, run by TCRdb on the 5' RACE reads, gives a single entry per CDR3 protein. The sample yields some 860,000 distinct CDR3 sequences, more than 55% seen once. The sequenced sample consisted of blood. These receptors all stem from a man aged 40-55 years in good health.

The V gene is TRBV13, the J gene TRBJ2-1; D remains ambiguous. The CDR3 length is 19 residues. Germline assignment: CDR1 PRHDT and CDR2 FYEKMQ (reference sequence). Trimming pared 2 bases from V and 6 bases from J, leaving 26 bases between. The DNA of the CDR3 is TGTGCCAGCAGCTTATTTTTGGAACACCGCCATATCCCCCCCAATGAGCAGTTCTTC. Its protein product is CASSLFLEHRHIPPNEQFF.

This clonotype has more than one count but fewer than ten. The genes are TRBV27 and TRBJ1-4; 12 bases fit TRBD1. The CDR3 runs to 20 residues. CDR1 is MNHEY and CDR2 is SMNVEV in the germline V gene (reference sequence). V was clipped by 0 bases and J by 2 bases; unmatched bases: 10. The CDR3 DNA is TGTGCCAGCAGTTTATCGGGACAGGGGGCGAGTATCGGGACTAATGAAAAACTGTTTTTT. Translation gives CASSLSGQGASIGTNEKLFF.

This clonotype was seen only once. This sequence joins TRBV7-9 and TRBJ2-6, with D possibly TRBD2 on 6 matching bases. Trimming cost V 10 bases and J 1 base, with 14 bases left between them. This CDR3 has 15 amino acids. Germline lookup yields CDR1 SEHNR and CDR2 FQNEAQ (reference sequence). In DNA form, the CDR3 reads TGTGCCACCCCGAACGGACTATCTGGGGCCAACGTCCTGACTTTC. Its protein product is CATPNGLSGANVLTF.

V and J are TRBV11-3 and TRBJ2-1; TRBD2 is a possible D gene (6 bases). Per the germline V gene, CDR1 is SGHNT and CDR2 is YENEEA. The V gene lost 2 bases and the J gene lost 10 bases, with 9 bases spanning the gap. The CDR3 is 12 amino acids. CDR3 loop: CASSLSGEEQFF. The CDR3 coding sequence is TGTGCCAGCAGCTTATCGGGGGAAGAGCAGTTCTTC.